This is a list of T cell receptor beta chains from one sample in a study of blood T cell repertoires in COVID-19. The repertoire was sequenced with immunoSEQ multiplex PCR; TCRdb's copy has only in-frame clones and lacks some. Here the sample spans 200,000 to 300,000 clones, approximately 80% being singletons. Sequenced: peripheral blood. The receptors originated from a human donor in a cohort sampled during active COVID-19. Both conserved end residues are part of each CDR3. D genes are given only for firm matches. Size is stated for part of the rows, as once, few or many counts, or as a class when the clone is expanded.

>TRBD2|TRBV5-8|TRBJ2-3|once
CASSPGLATDAQYF
TGTGCCAGCAGCCCGGGACTAGCGACAGATGCGCAGTATTTT
>TRBD2|TRBV5-6|TRBJ2-7|once
CASSLQGSGVYEQYF
TGTGCCAGCAGCTTGCAGGGTAGCGGGGTCTACGAGCAGTACTTC
>-|TRBV11-3|TRBJ2-1|once
CASSSGGANEQFF
TGTGCCAGCAGCTCCGGGGGAGCAAATGAGCAGTTCTTC
>TRBD1|TRBV11-2|TRBJ2-7|-
CASSFDRDYEQYF
TGTGCCAGCAGCTTCGACAGGGACTACGAGCAGTACTTC
>TRBD1|TRBV28|TRBJ2-7|-
CASSIRGGQGNEQYF
TGTGCCAGCAGCATAAGGGGGGGACAGGGCAACGAGCAGTACTTC
>TRBD2|TRBV4-1|TRBJ2-4|-
CASSQEGLASGAANAKNIQYF
TGCGCCAGCAGCCAAGAGGGGCTCGCTAGCGGGGCCGCTAACGCCAAAAACATTCAGTACTTC
>TRBD1|TRBV5-1|TRBJ1-2|once
CASSFGQGIGNYGYTF
TGCGCCAGCAGTTTCGGACAGGGTATTGGGAACTATGGCTACACCTTC
>TRBD1|TRBV4-3|TRBJ1-6|-
CASSQDPGTGSSPLHF
TGCGCCAGCAGCCAAGATCCCGGGACAGGGAGTTCACCCCTCCACTTT
>-|TRBV27|TRBJ1-3|-
CASSTGIGNTIYF
TGTGCCAGCAGCACAGGAATTGGAAACACCATATATTTT
>TRBD1|TRBV5-7|TRBJ1-2|-
CASSTIRGRVYGYTF
TGTGCCAGCAGCACTATTAGGGGGCGGGTCTATGGCTACACCTTC
>TRBD1|TRBV6-2/TRBV6-3|TRBJ1-1|-
CASSYYHDRGFTEAFF
TGTGCCAGCAGTTACTACCATGACAGGGGTTTCACTGAAGCTTTCTTT
>TRBD1|TRBV27|TRBJ1-5|-
CASSPTPLRGGNQPQHF
TGTGCCAGCAGTCCCACCCCCCTCAGGGGGGGCAATCAGCCCCAGCATTTT
>-|TRBV10-2|TRBJ2-7|-
CASSEATFTEQYF
TGCGCCAGCAGTGAGGCGACTTTCACCGAGCAGTACTTC
>-|TRBV4-1|TRBJ1-2|few
CASSPEDSRGYTF
TGCGCCAGCAGCCCTGAGGACAGCCGTGGCTACACCTTC
>-|TRBV2|TRBJ2-7|few
CASSPPRVPTYEQYF
TGTGCCAGCAGCCCACCCAGGGTGCCCACCTACGAGCAGTACTTC
>TRBD1|TRBV19|TRBJ1-5|-
CASSIEWDSPGHF
TGTGCCAGTAGTATAGAGTGGGACAGCCCAGGGCATTTT
>-|TRBV2|TRBJ2-1|-
CASSREANEQFF
TGTGCCAGCAGTCGGGAAGCAAATGAGCAGTTCTTC
>-|TRBV10-1|TRBJ2-1|-
CASSERPEAGEQFF
TGCGCCAGCAGTGAAAGGCCAGAGGCGGGTGAGCAGTTCTTC
>TRBD1|TRBV5-5|TRBJ1-2|-
CASSLEGQHYGYTF
TGTGCCAGCAGCTTGGAGGGACAGCACTATGGCTACACCTTC
>-|TRBV6-1|TRBJ2-5|-
CASSELFFRGQETQYF
TGTGCCAGCAGTGAATTATTCTTTCGGGGACAAGAGACCCAGTACTTC
>-|TRBV11-2|TRBJ1-1|-
CASSARSGTEAFF
TGTGCCAGCAGCGCCAGGAGCGGGACTGAAGCTTTCTTT
>-|TRBV2|TRBJ2-7|-
CASSERTVLYEQYF
TGTGCCAGCAGTGAACGGACAGTTCTCTACGAGCAGTACTTC
>TRBD1|TRBV3-1/TRBV3-2|TRBJ1-1|few
CASSLGTANTEAFF
TGTGCCAGCAGCCTGGGGACAGCGAACACTGAAGCTTTCTTT
>TRBD2|TRBV6-5|TRBJ2-7|-
CASSKREPPYEQYF
TGTGCCAGCAGTAAGCGGGAGCCCCCCTACGAGCAGTACTTC
>TRBD1|TRBV3-1/TRBV3-2|TRBJ2-1|-
CASSQEGTAAYNEQFF
TGTGCCAGCAGCCAAGAGGGGACAGCGGCCTACAATGAGCAGTTCTTC
>TRBD1|TRBV10-3|TRBJ2-7|-
CAIRSDRGEQYF
TGTGCCATCAGATCAGACAGGGGTGAGCAGTACTTC
>-|TRBV5-1|TRBJ2-2|-
CASSPGQYTGELFF
TGCGCCAGCAGCCCCGGACAGTACACCGGGGAGCTGTTTTTT
>TRBD1|TRBV29-1|TRBJ2-7|-
CSVADRGGYEQYF
TGCAGCGTTGCGGACAGGGGTGGCTACGAGCAGTACTTC
>-|TRBV12-3/TRBV12-4|TRBJ2-7|many
CASSFYSYEQYF
TGTGCCAGCAGTTTTTACTCCTACGAGCAGTACTTC
>-|TRBV4-3|TRBJ1-6|-
CASSQEPPGTLYNSPLHF
TGCGCCAGCAGCCAAGAGCCGCCAGGGACACTATATAATTCACCCCTCCACTTT
>TRBD2|TRBV7-2|TRBJ2-5|-
CASSRDYIQETQYF
TGTGCCAGCAGCCGGGACTATATCCAAGAGACCCAGTACTTC
>-|TRBV24-1|TRBJ2-5|-
CATSDASHQETQYF
TGTGCCACCAGTGATGCTAGCCATCAAGAGACCCAGTACTTC
>-|TRBV3-1/TRBV3-2|TRBJ1-5|many
CASSQTGTNNQPQHF
TGTGCCAGCAGCCAAACCGGGACAAACAATCAGCCCCAGCATTTT
>TRBD2|TRBV5-1|TRBJ2-1|-
CASSLGAGTRRYNEQFF
TGCGCCAGCAGCTTGGGGGCAGGGACTAGAAGGTACAATGAGCAGTTCTTC
>TRBD2|TRBV15|TRBJ2-1|once
CATSREVAGGWRRYRQFF
TGTGCCACCAGCAGAGAAGTCGCCGGGGGGTGGAGGAGATATCGGCAGTTCTTC
>-|TRBV6-2/TRBV6-3|TRBJ2-2|-
CASSYSGAIGTGELFF
TGTGCCAGCAGTTACTCGGGCGCGATCGGCACCGGGGAGCTGTTTTTT
>-|TRBV12-3/TRBV12-4|TRBJ2-5|few
CASSLGRGETQYF
TGTGCCAGCAGTTTAGGACGGGGAGAGACCCAGTACTTC
>-|TRBV4-1|TRBJ1-5|once
CASSQSGTPGGQPQHF
TGCGCCAGCAGCCAATCCGGGACCCCCGGGGGTCAGCCCCAGCATTTT
>-|TRBV3-1/TRBV3-2|TRBJ1-1|-
CASSQLEQSAFF
TGTGCCAGCAGCCAACTGGAACAGTCGGCTTTCTTT
>TRBD2|TRBV5-4|TRBJ2-5|-
CASSSGGERETQYF
TGTGCCAGCAGCTCGGGAGGGGAGCGAGAGACCCAGTACTTC
>-|TRBV5-4|TRBJ1-2|-
CASSLEQGYGYTF
TGTGCCAGCAGCTTAGAACAGGGCTATGGCTACACCTTC
>TRBD2|TRBV2|TRBJ2-7|-
CAILSGGRYEQYF
TGTGCCATCTTAAGCGGGGGGAGGTACGAGCAGTACTTC
>TRBD1|TRBV4-1|TRBJ1-4|-
CASSRGTGVGEKLFF
TGCGCCAGCAGCCGCGGAACAGGGGTCGGGGAAAAACTGTTTTTT
>-|TRBV3-1/TRBV3-2|TRBJ2-1|-
CASSQDKGGYTAHNEQFF
TGTGCCAGCAGCCAAGATAAAGGAGGTTACACAGCCCACAATGAGCAGTTCTTC
>TRBD1|TRBV18|TRBJ1-2|-
CASSPPVQGAEDGYTF
TGTGCCAGCTCACCACCGGTCCAGGGGGCGGAAGATGGCTACACCTTC
>-|TRBV6-4|TRBJ1-2|-
CASSGEVGANYGYTF
TGTGCCAGCAGCGGGGAGGTCGGAGCTAACTATGGCTACACCTTC
>TRBD2|TRBV7-9|TRBJ2-5|-
CASSLVAGGETQYF
TGTGCCAGCAGCTTAGTTGCGGGGGGAGAGACCCAGTACTTC
>-|TRBV4-1|TRBJ2-1|few
CASSQGELAANLYNEQFF
TGCGCCAGCAGCCAAGGAGAGCTAGCAGCCAATCTTTACAATGAGCAGTTCTTC
>TRBD1|TRBV28|TRBJ2-7|-
CASSLFGTGFSYEQYF
TGTGCCAGCAGTTTATTCGGGACAGGGTTTTCCTACGAGCAGTACTTC
>-|TRBV19|TRBJ1-1|once
CASREFNTEAFF
TGTGCCAGTCGCGAGTTTAACACTGAAGCTTTCTTT